This T cell receptor beta chain came from a study of cytomegalovirus exposure and HLA in healthy donors. Healthy bone marrow donors made up the cohort. PCR employed 60 Vbeta and 13 Jbeta primers. Clones were sequenced by immunoSEQ multiplex PCR, and TCRdb holds only the in-frame ones, with some missing. Found here are 70,000 or so clones; the top ten clones hold 2.5% to 3%. Regarding the study as a whole: Other equally common chains were less clonally expanded than HLA-associated TCR beta chains, a later analysis showed.

V lost 0 bases to trimming and J lost 5 bases, with 11 bases between them. Germline assignment: CDR1 SGDLS and CDR2 YYNGEE. The CDR3 spans 14 residues. Note on this clone: Its target is not known.

Source material: PBMCs. J is TRBJ1-1 and V is TRBV9; possible D gene TRBD1, 5 bases. The receptor comes from a man aged 40-49 years in good health and CMV-seronegative. This CDR3 reads CASSVVGGGTEAFF. The DNA for the CDR3 is TGTGCCAGCAGCGTAGTTGGGGGGGGGACTGAAGCTTTCTTT.